This T cell receptor (beta chain) comes out of a study of T cells after posttransplantation cyclophosphamide. This clone occurred many times. The antigen is undetermined. Whole-study findings and limits: Later blood repertoires were often dominated by clones from the donor CD8+ memory compartment.

From germline, CDR1 is MNHEY and CDR2 SVGEGT. V lost 8 bases to trimming and J lost 4 bases; unmatched junction nucleotides: 14. The CDR3 length is 17 residues. Measured with immunoSEQ multiplex PCR; TCRdb has only the in-frame clones, and not every one. The sample has around 34,000 clones, none seen only once; the top ten hold 6.5% to 8%. The sequence was collected from a woman aged 45-65 years in good health and a related stem cell transplant donor. This chain links TRBV6-2 or TRBV6-3 with TRBJ2-7; 13 bases match TRBD2. The sequenced sample was PBMCs. The chain's CDR3 is CASEGTSGNSFGYEQYF. DNA for the CDR3: TGTGCCAGCGAGGGGACTAGCGGGAATTCGTTCGGGTACGAGCAGTACTTC.